What follows describes a single T cell receptor beta chain. Its antigen is as yet unknown. Memory CD4+ cells were the fraction left after CD45RA+ naive selection. Data came from immunoSEQ multiplex PCR; TCRdb stores just in-frame clones and leaves some out. The table lists more than 1.2 million clones, approximately 98.5% of them singletons, with approximately 0.4% in the top ten. The sample is drawn from a study of shared clonotypes between healthy human individuals. The overall study: CD4 naive and CD4 memory each took three plates per donor, while CD8 naive took two and CD8 memory one.

Study results and limitations: Of the naive CD4 clonotypes, approximately 5% were shared across several donors. Incomplete sequencing of sorted subsets was indicated by rarefaction despite large depth.

Sample: naive CD4+ T cells sorted from blood. As to subset: CD45RA+ positively selected. The clonotype originates from a man younger than 40 in good health.

The CDR3, as DNA: TGTGCCAGCAGCCAAGAAGATAGGATGGGCGGGGGGGCGGATACGCAGTATTTT. Translated: CASSQEDRMGGGADTQYF. This chain connects TRBV4-2 to TRBJ2-3; 9 bases align to TRBD2. CDR1 and CDR2 (germline): LGHNA, YNFKEQ. This CDR3 has 18 residues. The V and J ends lost 0 bases and 6 bases, in that order; junction bases with no gene match: 13.